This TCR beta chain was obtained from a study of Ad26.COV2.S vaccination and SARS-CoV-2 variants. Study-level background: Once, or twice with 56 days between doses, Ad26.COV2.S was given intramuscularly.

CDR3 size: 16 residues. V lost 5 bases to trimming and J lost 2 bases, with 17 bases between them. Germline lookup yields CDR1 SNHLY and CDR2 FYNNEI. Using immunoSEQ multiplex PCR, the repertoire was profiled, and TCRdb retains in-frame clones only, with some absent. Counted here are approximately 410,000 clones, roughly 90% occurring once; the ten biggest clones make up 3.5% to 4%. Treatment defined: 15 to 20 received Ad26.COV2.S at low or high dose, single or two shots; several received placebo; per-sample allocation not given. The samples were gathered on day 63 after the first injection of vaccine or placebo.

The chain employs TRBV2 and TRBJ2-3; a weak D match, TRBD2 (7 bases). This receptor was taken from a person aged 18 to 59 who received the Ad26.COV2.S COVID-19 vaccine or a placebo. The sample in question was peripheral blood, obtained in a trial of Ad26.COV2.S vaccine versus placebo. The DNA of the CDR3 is TGTGCCAGCAGTACGGTCAGAGGGGGGGCCACAGATACGCAGTATTTT. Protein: CASSTVRGGATDTQYF. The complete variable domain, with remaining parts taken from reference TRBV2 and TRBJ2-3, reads EPEVTQTPSHQVTQMGQEVILRCVPISNHLYFYWYRQILGQKVEFLVSFYNNEISEKSEIFDDQFSVERPDGSNFTLKIRSTKLEDSAMYFCASSTVRGGATDTQYFGPGTRLTVL.